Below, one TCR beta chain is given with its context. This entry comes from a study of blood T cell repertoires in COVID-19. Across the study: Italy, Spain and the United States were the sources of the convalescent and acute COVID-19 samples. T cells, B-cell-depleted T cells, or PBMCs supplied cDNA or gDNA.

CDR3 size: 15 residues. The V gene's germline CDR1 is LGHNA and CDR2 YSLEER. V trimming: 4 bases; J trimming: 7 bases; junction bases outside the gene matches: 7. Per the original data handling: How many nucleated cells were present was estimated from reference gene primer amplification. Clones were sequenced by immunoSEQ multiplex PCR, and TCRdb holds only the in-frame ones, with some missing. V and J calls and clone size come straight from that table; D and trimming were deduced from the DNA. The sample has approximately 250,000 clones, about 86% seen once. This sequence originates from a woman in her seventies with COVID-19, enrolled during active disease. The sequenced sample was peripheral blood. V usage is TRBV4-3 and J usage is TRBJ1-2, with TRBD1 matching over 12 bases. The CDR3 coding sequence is TGCGCCAGCAGCCTCGGGACAGGGGGCGCGGGTGGCTACACCTTC. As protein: CASSLGTGGAGGYTF.